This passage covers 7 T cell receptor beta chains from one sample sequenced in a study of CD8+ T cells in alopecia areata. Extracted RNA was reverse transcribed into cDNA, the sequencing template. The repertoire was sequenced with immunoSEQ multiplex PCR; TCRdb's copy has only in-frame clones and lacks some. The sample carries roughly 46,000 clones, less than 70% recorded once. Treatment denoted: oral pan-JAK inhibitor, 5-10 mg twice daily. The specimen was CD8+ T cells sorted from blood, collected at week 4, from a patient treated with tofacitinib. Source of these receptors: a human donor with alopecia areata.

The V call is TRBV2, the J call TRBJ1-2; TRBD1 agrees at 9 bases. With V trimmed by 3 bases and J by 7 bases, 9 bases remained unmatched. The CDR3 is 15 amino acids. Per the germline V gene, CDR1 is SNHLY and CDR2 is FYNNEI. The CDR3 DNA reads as TGTGCCAGCAGTGAGGAGGGGACAGGGTTCGGTGGCTACACCTTC. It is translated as CASSEEGTGFGGYTF.

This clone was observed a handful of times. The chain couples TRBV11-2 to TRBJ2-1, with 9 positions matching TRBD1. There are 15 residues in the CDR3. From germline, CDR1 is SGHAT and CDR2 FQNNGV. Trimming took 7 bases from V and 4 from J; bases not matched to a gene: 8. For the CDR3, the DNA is TGTGCCAGCATTCAACCGGGACAGGGTTACAATGAGCAGTTCTTC. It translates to CASIQPGQGYNEQFF.

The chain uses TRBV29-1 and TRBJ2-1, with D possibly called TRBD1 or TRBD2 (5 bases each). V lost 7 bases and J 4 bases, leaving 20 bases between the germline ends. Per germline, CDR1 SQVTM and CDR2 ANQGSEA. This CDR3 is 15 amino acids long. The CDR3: CSARGQDIGYNEQFF. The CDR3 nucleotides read TGCAGCGCCCGGGGCCAGGACATCGGATACAATGAGCAGTTCTTC.

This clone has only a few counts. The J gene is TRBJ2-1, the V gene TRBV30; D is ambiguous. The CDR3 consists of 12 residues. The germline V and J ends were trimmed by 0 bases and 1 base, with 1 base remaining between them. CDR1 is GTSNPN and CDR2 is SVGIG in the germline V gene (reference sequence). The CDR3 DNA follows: TGTGCCTGGAGTGTATCCTACAATGAGCAGTTCTTC. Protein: CAWSVSYNEQFF.

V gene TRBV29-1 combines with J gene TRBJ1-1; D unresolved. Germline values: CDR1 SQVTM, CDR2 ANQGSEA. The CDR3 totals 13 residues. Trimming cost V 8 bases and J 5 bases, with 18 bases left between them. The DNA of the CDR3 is TGCAGCACCCGGACTGACACCGGGACTGAAGCTTTCTTT. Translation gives CSTRTDTGTEAFF.

The CDR3 region has the DNA TGTGCCAGCAGCTTGTGGGGTAGCTCCTACAATGAGCAGTTCTTC. It translates to CASSLWGSSYNEQFF. The rearrangement uses TRBV13 and TRBJ2-1, with no clear D. CDR1 is PRHDT and CDR2 is FYEKMQ in the germline V gene (reference sequence). The germline V and J ends were trimmed by 3 bases and 0 bases, with 9 bases remaining between them. The CDR3 contains 15 residues.

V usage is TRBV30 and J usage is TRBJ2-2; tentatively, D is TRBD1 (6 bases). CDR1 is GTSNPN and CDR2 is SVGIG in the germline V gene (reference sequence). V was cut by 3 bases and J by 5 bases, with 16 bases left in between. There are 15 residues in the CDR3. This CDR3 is CAWSIRGGGTGELFF. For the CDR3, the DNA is TGTGCCTGGAGCATCAGGGGCGGTGGTACCGGGGAGCTGTTTTTT.